This entry lists 17 T cell receptor beta chains sequenced from one sample in a study of T cells in Graves' hyperthyroidism and ophthalmopathy (dated by TCRdb to between 2019 and 2020). Libraries were made using multiplex PCR. This sample was sequenced with an Illumina HiSeq 2000. Amplification of TCR beta CDR3 regions was carried out from RNA transcripts. The first round of RT-PCR for the TCR CDR3 was performed with the HTBI primer set and the Qiagen OneStep RT-PCR kit. The public reads were run again by TCRdb, first through fastp at Q25 and then through MiXCR, and only productive beta chains were kept. Under each unique CDR3 protein, matching rows form one entry showing the most common genes and DNA. In all, the sample holds 300,000 to 400,000 distinct CDR3 sequences, and 11% to 15% of those were seen once. 20% to 25% of the sample lies in the top ten. The sequenced sample was blood. All receptors come from a woman aged 25 to 39 with Graves' hyperthyroidism.

This clonotype was picked up a small number of times. The rearrangement joins TRBV30 to TRBJ1-5; 7 bases are a match to TRBD1. The V gene end was trimmed by 7 bases and the J gene end by 1 base; junction bases not matched to a gene: 22. The CDR3 is 19 residues long. Germline assignment: CDR1 GTSNPN and CDR2 SVGIG (reference sequence). The CDR3: CASRGMAGGNRLSNQPQHF. DNA of the CDR3: TGTGCCTCGCGGGGGATGGCAGGGGGTAATCGGCTGAGCAATCAGCCCCAGCATTTT.

This chain links TRBV18 with TRBJ1-2, with D hard to call. Germline values: CDR1 KGHSH, CDR2 LQKENI. This CDR3 spans 14 amino acids. V dropped 4 bases and J dropped 3 bases, with 12 bases sitting between them. DNA for the CDR3: TGTGCCAGCTCACGAACGGGGAGCGACTATGGCTACACCTTC. Its translation: CASSRTGSDYGYTF.

This clonotype was recorded many times. The chain uses TRBV28 and TRBJ2-1; 7 nucleotides agree with TRBD1. This CDR3 has 14 residues. Germline V CDR1 and CDR2: MDHEN, SYDVKM. The V and J ends lost 5 bases and 1 base, in that order; junction bases with no gene match: 2. In nucleotides, the CDR3 is TGTGCCAGCAGTAAGGACAGGTCCTACAATGAGCAGTTCTTC. Translation: CASSKDRSYNEQFF. Full variable domain (missing parts from reference TRBV28 and TRBJ2-1): DVKVTQSSRYLVKRTGEKVFLECVQDMDHENMFWYRQDPGLGLRLIYFSYDVKMKEKGDIPEGYSVSREKKERFSLILESASTNQTSMYLCASSKDRSYNEQFFGPGTRLTVL.

This clonotype was seen many times. The chain couples TRBV2 to TRBJ2-1; TRBD2 agrees at 8 bases. This CDR3 has 14 amino acids. Germline V gives CDR1 SNHLY, CDR2 FYNNEI. The CDR3, as DNA: TGTACCTCCACCGGGACTAGGAGACTTAATGAGCAGTTCTTC. The encoded protein is CTSTGTRRLNEQFF.

The V and J genes are TRBV19 and TRBJ1-5; 7 bases agree with TRBD1. This CDR3 region has 14 residues. J was trimmed by 5 bases and V by 4 bases; bases with no gene match: 5. Germline V gene lookup returns CDR1 LNHDA and CDR2 SQIVND (reference sequence). The CDR3 protein is CASSTQGKHQPQHF. CDR3 sequence (DNA): TGTGCCAGTAGTACACAGGGGAAGCATCAGCCCCAGCATTTT.

At least ten counts were recorded for this clonotype. In nucleotides, the CDR3 is TGCGCCAGCTCAGGAGAAGCGGATGACGAGCAGTACTTC. It translates to CASSGEADDEQYF. The gene calls are TRBV5-1 and TRBJ2-7, with D possibly TRBD2 on 5 matching bases. V was shortened by 7 bases and J by 5 bases, with 16 bases between the two germline ends. CDR3 length: 13 amino acids. CDR1 is SGHRS, CDR2 YFSETQ, per germline. Based on the CDR3 plus reference TRBV5-1 and TRBJ2-7, the full variable domain is KAGVTQTPRYLIKTRGQQVTLSCSPISGHRSVSWYQQTPGQGLQFLFEYFSETQRNKGNFPGRFSGRQFSNSRSEMNVSTLELGDSALYLCASSGEADDEQYFGPGTRLTVT.

This clonotype was found a few times. The rearrangement links TRBV14 to TRBJ2-1, with unresolved D. V shed 3 bases and J shed 0 bases, with 21 bases lying between them. Germline CDR1 SGHDN, CDR2 FVKESK. The CDR3 covers 19 residues. CDR3 sequence (DNA): TGTGCCAGCAGCCACGTCCCGAATAGGTTTAGGGCCTCCTACAATGAGCAGTTCTTC. It is translated as CASSHVPNRFRASYNEQFF.

This clonotype was observed at least ten times. The DNA of the CDR3 is TGTGCCATCTCGATGGAAGCTAATGAAAAACTGTTTTTT. Translating it yields CAISMEANEKLFF. V gene TRBV10-3 combines with J gene TRBJ1-4; D unclear. The V and J ends lost 8 bases and 3 bases respectively, with 10 bases between them. Germline CDR1 is ENHRY and CDR2 is SYGVKD. The CDR3 totals 13 residues.

This clonotype came up many times. The gene calls are TRBV6-1 and TRBJ2-1; D is unresolved. With 5 bases removed from V and 6 bases from J, the gap between germline ends came to 8 bases. CDR1 MNHNS and CDR2 SASEGT come from the germline V gene. CDR3 length equals 12 residues. This chain's CDR3 is CASSSPSNEQFF. CDR3 in DNA: TGTGCCAGCAGTTCCCCGTCCAATGAGCAGTTCTTC.

This clonotype has ten or more counts. The rearrangement links TRBV27 to TRBJ2-2, with a tentative D call TRBD2 (6 bases). CDR1 is MNHEY, CDR2 SMNVEV, per germline (reference sequence). The CDR3 runs to 15 residues. Trimming stripped 5 bases from V and 5 bases from J, with 15 bases between. The CDR3 is CASSRSGTSTGELFF. Here the CDR3 DNA reads TGTGCCAGCAGTCGCTCCGGGACTTCAACCGGGGAGCTGTTTTTT.

This clonotype was observed many times. This sequence joins TRBV11-2 and TRBJ2-1; 10 bases agree with TRBD2. V was clipped by 5 bases and J by 6 bases; unmatched bases: 7. Germline V gives CDR1 SGHAT, CDR2 FQNNGV. The CDR3 has 15 residues. This CDR3 is CASSTWTSGGNEQFF. The DNA for the CDR3 is TGTGCCAGCAGCACTTGGACTAGCGGCGGCAATGAGCAGTTCTTC.

This clonotype has just a few counts. This sequence joins TRBV6-5 and TRBJ1-1; unclear D gene. The CDR3 has 15 residues. Per germline, CDR1 MNHEY and CDR2 SVGAGI. V was cut by 2 bases and J by 0 bases, with 10 bases left in between. For the CDR3, the DNA is TGTGCCAGCAGTTACCTGGGCGTCATGAACACTGAAGCTTTCTTT. Translating it yields CASSYLGVMNTEAFF.

This clonotype appeared many times. The chain joins TRBV28 to TRBJ2-4, with D hard to call. Trimming removed 5 bases from V and 7 bases from J, with 27 bases in between. Germline loops: CDR1 MDHEN, CDR2 SYDVKM. The CDR3 runs 18 residues. The CDR3 here is CASSRTTTISNPANIQYF. For the CDR3, the DNA is TGTGCCAGCAGTCGCACAACAACTATTTCCAACCCGGCGAACATTCAGTACTTC.

This clonotype has ten or more counts. This rearrangement joins TRBV3-1 to TRBJ1-1; maybe TRBD1 (6 bases). Germline V CDR1 and CDR2: LGHDT, YNNKEL (reference sequence). V lost 3 bases to trimming and J lost 0 bases, with 11 bases between them. This CDR3 has 15 amino acids. The CDR3 sequence: CASSQDSGMNTEAFF. Here the CDR3 DNA reads TGTGCCAGCAGCCAGGACAGCGGAATGAACACTGAAGCTTTCTTT.

This chain uses TRBV20-1 with TRBJ2-4, with D hard to call. The length of the CDR3 is 13 residues. The germline gives CDR1 DFQATT, CDR2 SNEGSKA (reference sequence). Trimming removed 0 bases at V and 1 base at J, with 4 bases between. CDR3 in DNA: TGCAGTGCTAGAGACCAGGCCAAAAACATTCAGTACTTC. Its translation is CSARDQAKNIQYF.

The V and J genes are TRBV27 and TRBJ1-2; D perhaps matches TRBD1 (5 bases). The germline CDR1 and CDR2 sequences are MNHEY and SMNVEV (reference sequence). The V gene lost 5 bases and the J gene lost 8 bases, with 15 bases spanning the gap. CDR3 length: 13 amino acids. The CDR3 DNA sequence: TGTGCCAGCAGTCCGATAACCGGGGGAGGCTACACCTTC. This translates into CASSPITGGGYTF.

The chain has TRBV4-1 and TRBJ2-2; D perhaps matches TRBD2 (6 bases). V lost 3 bases to trimming and J lost 2 bases, with 10 bases between them. The CDR3 sequence is 15 residues long. Germline CDR1 reads MGHRA; CDR2 reads YSYEKL. CDR3 amino acids: CASSQEAGNTGELFF. The CDR3 DNA is TGCGCCAGCAGCCAGGAAGCGGGTAACACCGGGGAGCTGTTTTTT.